These T cell receptor beta chains were read from a single sample in a study of cytomegalovirus exposure and HLA in healthy donors. The method was immunoSEQ multiplex PCR; TCRdb's version includes in-frame clones alone and lacks a portion of them. Counted here are about 110,000 clones, approximately 79% occurring once; the ten biggest clones make up around 13%. The specimen sequenced was PBMCs. These receptors all stem from a woman aged 40 to 55 in good health and CMV-seropositive. CDR3s include the opening cysteine and the closing phenylalanine or tryptophan. The order of the fields is clone size, D gene, J gene, V gene, CDR3 DNA, CDR3 protein. The D gene is left open where the match is weak. Only part of the rows carry a size: once, few, many, or a class if the clone is expanded.

clone_size: -
d_call: TRBD1
j_call: TRBJ1-4
v_call: TRBV30
cdr3_nt: TGTGCCTGGTCCCAGGGGGCCGGTATGGAAAAACTGTTTTTT
cdr3_aa: CAWSQGAGMEKLFF

clone_size: -
d_call: TRBD1
j_call: TRBJ1-2
v_call: TRBV29-1
cdr3_nt: TGCAGCGTTGAAGTACCGGGACAGCCGGACAACTATGGCTACACCTTC
cdr3_aa: CSVEVPGQPDNYGYTF

clone_size: -
d_call: TRBD1
j_call: TRBJ1-2
v_call: TRBV29-1
cdr3_nt: TGCAGCGTTGAAGCGGGACAGGGGGCGATGAGCTATGACTACACCTTC
cdr3_aa: CSVEAGQGAMSYDYTF

clone_size: -
d_call: TRBD1
j_call: TRBJ2-7
v_call: TRBV28
cdr3_nt: TGTGCCAGCAGTGTTTCGGGACAGAGGATGCTGTACTTC
cdr3_aa: CASSVSGQRMLYF

clone_size: -
d_call: -
j_call: TRBJ2-7
v_call: TRBV6-5
cdr3_nt: TGTGCCAGCAGTTACTCTAAGGGGGCCTACGAGCAGTACTTC
cdr3_aa: CASSYSKGAYEQYF

clone_size: -
d_call: -
j_call: TRBJ2-2
v_call: TRBV7-5
cdr3_nt: TGTGCCAGAAGCTTCCTCGTTGTAGGGAAAGGGGTCGGGGAGCTGTTTTTT
cdr3_aa: CARSFLVVGKGVGELFF

clone_size: -
d_call: -
j_call: TRBJ2-3
v_call: TRBV7-2
cdr3_nt: TGTGCCAGCAGCCGGACTGTTAGCACAGATACGCAGTATTTT
cdr3_aa: CASSRTVSTDTQYF

clone_size: few
d_call: -
j_call: TRBJ1-5
v_call: TRBV10-3
cdr3_nt: TGTGCCATCAGTGTTCCGGGGGGAGGTCAGCCCCAGCATTTT
cdr3_aa: CAISVPGGGQPQHF

clone_size: -
d_call: TRBD1
j_call: TRBJ1-5
v_call: TRBV19
cdr3_nt: TGTGCCAGTCGTAGGGGGCAGGGTCAGCCCCAGCATTTT
cdr3_aa: CASRRGQGQPQHF

clone_size: -
d_call: TRBD2
j_call: TRBJ2-1
v_call: TRBV7-2
cdr3_nt: TGTGCCAGCAGCGGGGGGGGATTTAGGTCCTACAATGAGCAGTTCTTC
cdr3_aa: CASSGGGFRSYNEQFF

clone_size: -
d_call: -
j_call: TRBJ1-6
v_call: TRBV7-9
cdr3_nt: TGTGCCAGCAGCAGAGACCGGGGACCCCTCCACTTT
cdr3_aa: CASSRDRGPLHF

clone_size: -
d_call: -
j_call: TRBJ1-2
v_call: TRBV18
cdr3_nt: TGTGCCAGCTCACCGGACAGAGCTAACTATGGCTACACCTTC
cdr3_aa: CASSPDRANYGYTF

clone_size: -
d_call: -
j_call: TRBJ2-3
v_call: TRBV29-1
cdr3_nt: TGCAGCGGGATCCCGGGTACAGATACGCAGTATTTT
cdr3_aa: CSGIPGTDTQYF

clone_size: -
d_call: TRBD1
j_call: TRBJ1-5
v_call: TRBV28
cdr3_nt: TGTGCCAGCAGTTTGGGGGACAGGGTCAACCCCCAGCATTTT
cdr3_aa: CASSLGDRVNPQHF

clone_size: -
d_call: TRBD2
j_call: TRBJ2-3
v_call: TRBV7-2
cdr3_nt: TGTGCCAGCAGCTTAGGTCTACTAGCGGGGGGGACAGATACGCAGTATTTT
cdr3_aa: CASSLGLLAGGTDTQYF

clone_size: -
d_call: -
j_call: TRBJ1-6
v_call: TRBV5-4
cdr3_nt: TGTGCCAGCAGCTTCGAGAACAGGGTTGGGTCACCCCTCCACTTT
cdr3_aa: CASSFENRVGSPLHF

clone_size: once
d_call: -
j_call: TRBJ2-5
v_call: TRBV18
cdr3_nt: TGTGCCAGCTCACCACGGACAGAGGAGACCCAGTACTTC
cdr3_aa: CASSPRTEETQYF

clone_size: few
d_call: -
j_call: TRBJ1-1
v_call: TRBV28
cdr3_nt: TGTGCCAGCAGTTCCCAGGGGAACACTGAAGCTTTCTTT
cdr3_aa: CASSSQGNTEAFF

clone_size: -
d_call: -
j_call: TRBJ2-7
v_call: TRBV13
cdr3_nt: TGTGCCAGCAGCTTAGCGGGATCGGACGAGCAGTACTTC
cdr3_aa: CASSLAGSDEQYF

clone_size: -
d_call: TRBD1
j_call: TRBJ2-6
v_call: TRBV10-2
cdr3_nt: TGCGCCATCGGGACAGGGCCCTCTGGGGCCAACGTCCTGACTTTC
cdr3_aa: CAIGTGPSGANVLTF

clone_size: few
d_call: TRBD2
j_call: TRBJ2-5
v_call: TRBV29-1
cdr3_nt: TGCAGCGTTGGGGGACTAAGAGAGACCCAGTACTTC
cdr3_aa: CSVGGLRETQYF

clone_size: once
d_call: -
j_call: TRBJ2-7
v_call: TRBV6-1
cdr3_nt: TGTGCCAGCAGTGGGGGGGACAGCTCCTACGAGCAGTACTTC
cdr3_aa: CASSGGDSSYEQYF

clone_size: -
d_call: -
j_call: TRBJ2-3
v_call: TRBV4-3
cdr3_nt: TGCGCCAGCAGCCAGGGCGCTAGCACAGATACGCAGTATTTT
cdr3_aa: CASSQGASTDTQYF

clone_size: -
d_call: TRBD1
j_call: TRBJ1-4
v_call: TRBV4-1
cdr3_nt: TGCGCCAGCAGCCAAGACATAGGGACAGTGGTACTGTTTTTT
cdr3_aa: CASSQDIGTVVLFF

clone_size: -
d_call: TRBD1
j_call: TRBJ1-2
v_call: TRBV28
cdr3_nt: TGTGCCAGCAGCCCCGGGGCCATACAGGGGGCCAGCTATGGCTACACCTTC
cdr3_aa: CASSPGAIQGASYGYTF

clone_size: -
d_call: TRBD1
j_call: TRBJ1-6
v_call: TRBV27
cdr3_nt: TGTGCCAGCAGTTCTGAGGGCAGGGGGTTTTCACCCCTCCACTTT
cdr3_aa: CASSSEGRGFSPLHF

clone_size: -
d_call: -
j_call: TRBJ2-5
v_call: TRBV7-9
cdr3_nt: TGTGCCAGCAGCTTACATAGCCAAGAGACCCAGTACTTC
cdr3_aa: CASSLHSQETQYF

clone_size: -
d_call: -
j_call: TRBJ2-7
v_call: TRBV2
cdr3_nt: TGTGCCAGCAGTGAAGCCGAGACAGCTCACGAGCAGTACTTC
cdr3_aa: CASSEAETAHEQYF

clone_size: -
d_call: -
j_call: TRBJ2-3
v_call: TRBV29-1
cdr3_nt: TGCAGCGTTGAAGGACAGCCGGATACGCAGTATTTT
cdr3_aa: CSVEGQPDTQYF

clone_size: -
d_call: -
j_call: TRBJ1-1
v_call: TRBV5-1
cdr3_nt: TGCGCCAGCAGCTTGGACCCATCAGGGACTGAAGCTTTCTTT
cdr3_aa: CASSLDPSGTEAFF

clone_size: once
d_call: TRBD1
j_call: TRBJ2-7
v_call: TRBV30
cdr3_nt: TGTGCCTGGAGTGGGATTGGACAGGGCTACGAGCAGTACTTC
cdr3_aa: CAWSGIGQGYEQYF

clone_size: -
d_call: -
j_call: TRBJ2-3
v_call: TRBV7-9
cdr3_nt: TGTGCCAGCAGTCGACCAGGGCGTACGCAGTATTTT
cdr3_aa: CASSRPGRTQYF

clone_size: once
d_call: TRBD1
j_call: TRBJ1-2
v_call: TRBV4-3
cdr3_nt: TGCGCCAGCAGCCAAAATACCGGGACAGGGACCTATGGCTACACCTTC
cdr3_aa: CASSQNTGTGTYGYTF

clone_size: once
d_call: TRBD1
j_call: TRBJ1-1
v_call: TRBV7-9
cdr3_nt: TGTGCCAGCTGGCATTGGACAGGGGTGCCGAACACTGAAGCTTTCTTT
cdr3_aa: CASWHWTGVPNTEAFF

clone_size: -
d_call: -
j_call: TRBJ1-6
v_call: TRBV10-2
cdr3_nt: TGCGCCAGCAGTGAGCCGAATTCACCCCTCCACTTT
cdr3_aa: CASSEPNSPLHF

clone_size: once
d_call: -
j_call: TRBJ2-7
v_call: TRBV6-5
cdr3_nt: TGTGCCAGCAGTTACCGAACAGGGAAACCCTACGAGCAGTACTTC
cdr3_aa: CASSYRTGKPYEQYF

clone_size: -
d_call: TRBD2
j_call: TRBJ2-3
v_call: TRBV9
cdr3_nt: TGTGCCAGCAGCGCGGGGGGGTCTTACGCCACTAGCACAGATACGCAGTATTTT
cdr3_aa: CASSAGGSYATSTDTQYF

clone_size: few
d_call: -
j_call: TRBJ1-1
v_call: TRBV6-5
cdr3_nt: TGTGCCAGTACAACAGGGTGGGACACTGAAGCTTTCTTT
cdr3_aa: CASTTGWDTEAFF

clone_size: -
d_call: TRBD2
j_call: TRBJ2-3
v_call: TRBV9
cdr3_nt: TGTGCCAGCAGCGTGATTAGCGGGGGGGCCGGAGATACGCAGTATTTT
cdr3_aa: CASSVISGGAGDTQYF

clone_size: -
d_call: -
j_call: TRBJ1-1
v_call: TRBV5-8
cdr3_nt: TGTGCCAGCAGCTTGGCCGGGGGTACAGCAAACACTGAAGCTTTCTTT
cdr3_aa: CASSLAGGTANTEAFF

clone_size: -
d_call: TRBD1
j_call: TRBJ1-1
v_call: TRBV5-1
cdr3_nt: TGCGCCAGCAGCCGGACAGGGGGTTTGACTGAAGCTTTCTTT
cdr3_aa: CASSRTGGLTEAFF

clone_size: -
d_call: -
j_call: TRBJ2-5
v_call: TRBV7-2
cdr3_nt: TGTGCCAGCAGCCGACCGGGAGTCAACGGGTATCGGGAGACCCAGTACTTC
cdr3_aa: CASSRPGVNGYRETQYF

clone_size: once
d_call: -
j_call: TRBJ2-3
v_call: TRBV7-2
cdr3_nt: TGTGCCAGCAGCTTATCTCCGACCGGGGATACGCAGTATTTT
cdr3_aa: CASSLSPTGDTQYF

clone_size: -
d_call: -
j_call: TRBJ1-5
v_call: TRBV6-6
cdr3_nt: TGTGCCAGCAGTTACGGTCCGGGGGGCGCGGGTCAGCCCCAGCATTTT
cdr3_aa: CASSYGPGGAGQPQHF

clone_size: -
d_call: -
j_call: TRBJ2-7
v_call: TRBV4-3
cdr3_nt: TGCGCCAGCAGCCAAGATGTGGGCCGGAGTCGGGGTTACGAGCAGTACTTC
cdr3_aa: CASSQDVGRSRGYEQYF